This TCR beta chain was observed in a study of cytomegalovirus exposure and HLA in healthy donors. PCR amplification relied on 60 Vbeta primers (plus 13 Jbeta primers). Some clones are missing from TCRdb's copy, which holds only in-frame ones; the method was immunoSEQ multiplex PCR. Counted here are about 97,000 clones, roughly four fifths occurring once; the ten biggest clones make up about 9.4%. Overall study findings and caveats: Among TCR sequences, most were rare, though some public TCRs appeared in many donors.

Although they were nominally healthy when sampled, donors likely had unrecorded immune exposures. The CDR3 is made up of 15 amino acids. The V gene's germline CDR1 is MNHEY and CDR2 SVGAGI. V lost 8 bases to trimming and J lost 9 bases; unmatched junction nucleotides: 14. With respect to this clone: What it binds is not known.

The sequencing input was PBMCs. V gene TRBV6-5 combines with J gene TRBJ2-1; 9 bases are shared with TRBD2. The clonotype comes from a middle-aged man in good health and CMV-seronegative. DNA of the CDR3: TGTGCCAGCGGGAAGGTAGCGGGAGAAGGGGGTGAGCAGTTCTTC. Its protein product is CASGKVAGEGGEQFF.